The 31 T cell receptor beta chains below come from one sample, sequenced in a study of blood T cell repertoires in COVID-19. Generated by immunoSEQ multiplex PCR, the TCRdb table keeps only in-frame clones and is missing some. The data show 250,000 to 300,000 clones, 75% to 95% seen once. Sequenced: PBMCs or T cells enriched from blood (not recorded which). These receptors all come from a woman younger than 45 who had recovered from COVID-19.

The J gene is TRBJ2-7, the V gene TRBV18; 9 positions match TRBD1. V shed 1 base and J 3 bases; nucleotides not matched to a gene: 7. This CDR3 spans 16 amino acids. In germline, CDR1 is KGHSH, CDR2 LQKENI. The CDR3 here is CASSPREGTGSYEQYF. Here the CDR3 DNA reads TGTGCCAGCTCACCACGAGAAGGGACAGGGAGCTACGAGCAGTACTTC.

This clone is a singleton in its sample. The chain uses TRBV19 and TRBJ2-1; 7 bases line up with TRBD1. Losses at the gene ends were 6 bases for V and 7 bases for J; bases not matched to a gene: 12. There are 15 residues in the CDR3. From germline, CDR1 is LNHDA and CDR2 SQIVND (reference sequence). The CDR3 bases are TGTGCCAGTAGGGAGACAGGGCCTTTCCCTAATGAGCAGTTCTTC. Translated, it gives CASRETGPFPNEQFF.

This chain uses TRBV6-6 with TRBJ2-1; perhaps TRBD2 as D (6 bases). This CDR3 has 14 residues. The V end was cut by 8 bases, the J end by 2 bases, with 13 bases between. Per germline, CDR1 MNHNY and CDR2 SVGAGI (reference sequence). Here the CDR3 reads CASYGGGTYNEQFF. The DNA for the CDR3 is TGTGCCAGCTACGGCGGCGGGACCTACAATGAGCAGTTCTTC.

In this sample, this clone turned up once. The rearrangement joins TRBV28 to TRBJ2-1; the D is unclear. Germline V gives CDR1 MDHEN, CDR2 SYDVKM. This CDR3 is 15 amino acids long. Trimming stripped 5 bases from V and 0 bases from J, with 11 bases between. The CDR3 sequence is CASSPIPSSYNEQFF. The CDR3 DNA follows: TGTGCCAGCAGTCCCATACCGAGCTCCTACAATGAGCAGTTCTTC. The full variable domain, its missing parts supplied by reference TRBV28 and TRBJ2-1, is DVKVTQSSRYLVKRTGEKVFLECVQDMDHENMFWYRQDPGLGLRLIYFSYDVKMKEKGDIPEGYSVSREKKERFSLILESASTNQTSMYLCASSPIPSSYNEQFFGPGTRLTVL.

This sequence joins TRBV24-1 and TRBJ1-2; unclear D gene. CDR3 length: 13 residues. Germline-derived CDR1 and CDR2 are KGHDR and SFDVKD. Trimming took off 4 bases at V and 4 bases at J, with 9 bases between the two ends. Here the CDR3 DNA reads TGTGCCACCAGTGACAGAACCACCTATGGCTACACCTTC. It specifies CATSDRTTYGYTF.

This chain connects TRBV2 to TRBJ2-1, with D tentatively TRBD2 (6 bases). Germline V gene lookup returns CDR1 SNHLY and CDR2 FYNNEI. This CDR3 comprises 13 residues. Trimming stripped 7 bases from V and 6 bases from J, with 13 bases between. CDR3 bases: TGTGCCAGCACCCAGGGACTTCTCAATGAGCAGTTCTTC. The encoded protein is CASTQGLLNEQFF.

V and J are TRBV19 and TRBJ2-3, with 9 bases identical to TRBD2. The germline CDR1 and CDR2 sequences are LNHDA and SQIVND (reference sequence). The CDR3 is 19 residues long. J was trimmed by 1 base and V by 3 bases; bases with no gene match: 14. The CDR3 here is CASSITVAGAGTGTDTQYF. In nucleotides, the CDR3 is TGTGCCAGTAGTATTACGGTAGCGGGAGCCGGCACGGGCACAGATACGCAGTATTTT.

This rearrangement joins TRBV28 to TRBJ1-1; D unresolved. Germline CDR1 reads MDHEN; CDR2 reads SYDVKM. The CDR3 is 17 residues long. Between the trimmed V and J ends, which lost 6 bases and 0 bases, there was a span of 20 bases. The CDR3 region has the DNA TGTGCCAGCAGCCTCCCGTGGAGTTCGAATATGAACACTGAAGCTTTCTTT. Translation: CASSLPWSSNMNTEAFF.

V usage is TRBV28 and J usage is TRBJ1-5; 7 bases align to TRBD1. After removal of 4 bases from V and 4 bases from J, the junction contained 4 bases not matched to a gene. The germline V gene encodes CDR1 MDHEN and CDR2 SYDVKM. This CDR3 is built from 14 residues. The CDR3 spells CASSSPGQNQPQHF. Here the CDR3 DNA reads TGTGCCAGCAGTTCACCGGGACAGAATCAGCCCCAGCATTTT.

This clone was counted once. The chain is built from TRBV18 and TRBJ1-3, with 7 nucleotides matching TRBD1. This CDR3 region has 16 residues. The germline gives CDR1 KGHSH, CDR2 LQKENI. J was trimmed by 1 base and V by 5 bases; bases with no gene match: 8. For the CDR3, the DNA is TGTGCCAGCTCAGCAACAGGGGTCATTTCTGGAAACACCATATATTTT. Translating it yields CASSATGVISGNTIYF. The complete variable domain, with remaining parts taken from reference TRBV18 and TRBJ1-3, reads NAGVMQNPRHLVRRRGQEARLRCSPMKGHSHVYWYRQLPEEGLKFMVYLQKENIIDESGMPKERFSAEFPKEGPSILRIQQVVRGDSAAYFCASSATGVISGNTIYFGEGSWLTVV.

CDR3 coding DNA: TGTGCTGTCCTAAGGGGAAAAAATGGCTACACCTTC. It specifies CAVLRGKNGYTF. The chain employs TRBV30 and TRBJ1-2, with a weak D call TRBD1 (5 bases). Germline V gives CDR1 GTSNPN, CDR2 SVGIG (reference sequence). The CDR3 covers 12 residues.

The chain recombines TRBV9 with TRBJ2-2; D is unclear. The germline V and J ends were trimmed by 0 bases and 8 bases, with 8 bases remaining between them. The germline V gene has CDR1 SGDLS and CDR2 YYNGEE. The CDR3 is 13 residues long. CDR3 amino acids: CASSVGLAGELFF. CDR3 nucleotide sequence: TGTGCCAGCAGCGTAGGTTTGGCTGGGGAGCTGTTTTTT.

Concerning this clone: It is unclear where the CDR3 begins or ends on the DNA, so no DNA is shown, and the CDR3 is as TCRdb lists it. The chain employs TRBV7-9 and TRBJ1-4; the listed D gene, TRBD1, was not tested against the DNA. The CDR3 extends over 18 residues, inclusive of both ends. Germline V CDR1 and CDR2: SEHNR, FQNEAQ (reference sequence). The CDR3 sequence is CASRVLAQGVRVGEKLFF.

The rearrangement links TRBV27 to TRBJ2-6, with TRBD1 matching over 9 bases. Germline V gene data show CDR1 as MNHEY and CDR2 as SMNVEV (reference sequence). The V segment lost 0 bases and the J segment 3 bases; nucleotides outside the gene matches: 12. The length of the CDR3 is 20 residues. CDR3 sequence reads: CASSLSVRQGVRYGANVLTF. In nucleotides, the CDR3 is TGTGCCAGCAGTTTATCGGTTCGACAGGGGGTTCGTTATGGGGCCAACGTCCTGACTTTC.

This chain uses TRBV28 with TRBJ1-5; D not certain. The CDR3 consists of 15 residues. Germline V gives CDR1 MDHEN, CDR2 SYDVKM. V lost 3 bases and J 6 bases, leaving 15 bases between the germline ends. The CDR3 region is CASSFPLRSGQPQHF. DNA for the CDR3: TGTGCCAGCAGTTTCCCTCTAAGATCGGGTCAGCCCCAGCATTTT.

V usage is TRBV19 and J usage is TRBJ1-1; 7 bases are shared with TRBD1. V lost 3 bases to trimming and J lost 4 bases; unmatched junction nucleotides: 5. CDR1 and CDR2 from the germline V gene are LNHDA and SQIVND (reference sequence). The CDR3 is made up of 14 amino acids. CDR3 sequence reads: CASSIKGAGTEAFF. CDR3 DNA sequence: TGTGCCAGTAGTATCAAGGGGGCAGGCACTGAAGCTTTCTTT.

V and J are TRBV27 and TRBJ2-6; perhaps TRBD1 as D (5 bases). V was cut by 3 bases and J by 4 bases, with 13 bases left in between. The CDR3 extends over 16 amino acids. Germline V CDR1 and CDR2: MNHEY, SMNVEV (reference sequence). The CDR3 coding sequence is TGTGCCAGCAGTTTGCAGGGAATATCAGGGGCCAACGTCCTGACTTTC. Encoded protein: CASSLQGISGANVLTF.

The chain joins TRBV7-9 to TRBJ2-1; no clear D. Germline CDR1 is SEHNR and CDR2 is FQNEAQ (reference sequence). V was shortened by 5 bases and J by 0 bases, with 8 bases between the two germline ends. The CDR3 is 14 residues long. The CDR3: CASSPGSSYNEQFF. In nucleotides, the CDR3 is TGTGCCAGCAGCCCAGGAAGCTCCTACAATGAGCAGTTCTTC. The entire variable domain, with the rest obtained from reference TRBV7-9 and TRBJ2-1, is as follows: DTGVSQNPRHKITKRGQNVTFRCDPISEHNRLYWYRQTLGQGPEFLTYFQNEAQLEKSRLLSDRFSAERPKGSFSTLEIQRTEQGDSAMYLCASSPGSSYNEQFFGPGTRLTVL.

This rearrangement joins TRBV30 to TRBJ1-2; D is perhaps TRBD1 (5 bases). This CDR3 has 13 residues. Germline V CDR1 and CDR2: GTSNPN, SVGIG (reference sequence). Trimming cost V 4 bases and J 4 bases, with 13 bases left between them. CDR3 in DNA: TGTGCCTGGACACTACTGGGGCCCTATGGCTACACCTTC. Translation gives CAWTLLGPYGYTF.

The rearrangement uses TRBV9 and TRBJ1-5; D gene ambiguous. Germline V gene data show CDR1 as SGDLS and CDR2 as YYNGEE. Trimming cost V 3 bases and J 6 bases, with 16 bases left between them. The CDR3 sequence is 15 residues long. In nucleotides, the CDR3 is TGTGCCAGCAGCGGAGATGATGTCACGGTTCAGCCCCAGCATTTT. Protein product: CASSGDDVTVQPQHF.

The V and J genes are TRBV19 and TRBJ1-4; D is uncertain. The V and J ends lost 3 bases and 0 bases respectively, with 11 bases between them. The CDR3 sequence is 16 residues long. CDR1 is LNHDA, CDR2 SQIVND, per germline (reference sequence). The CDR3 region is CASSMPTGSTNEKLFF. CDR3 sequence (DNA): TGTGCCAGTAGTATGCCCACGGGGTCAACTAATGAAAAACTGTTTTTT.

The chain uses TRBV30 and TRBJ1-1; D not certain. V was shortened by 0 bases and J by 4 bases, with 12 bases between the two germline ends. CDR1 is GTSNPN and CDR2 is SVGIG in the germline V gene (reference sequence). This CDR3 has 14 amino acids. DNA for the CDR3: TGTGCCTGGAGTGTGCTAAACTCTGGCACTGAAGCTTTCTTT. It is translated as CAWSVLNSGTEAFF.

The genes are TRBV6-5 and TRBJ2-7; D is perhaps TRBD1 (6 bases). The CDR3 spans 14 residues. Germline lookup yields CDR1 MNHEY and CDR2 SVGAGI. V lost 6 bases and J 6 bases, leaving 18 bases between the germline ends. Here the CDR3 DNA reads TGTGCCAGCAGCTTGACAGGTCAAAAGGGCGAGCAGTACTTC. Translated: CASSLTGQKGEQYF.

The rearrangement joins TRBV18 to TRBJ2-1; D unresolved. Trimming cost V 0 bases and J 10 bases, with 10 bases left between them. The CDR3 has 13 residues. CDR1 and CDR2 from the germline V gene are KGHSH and LQKENI. As DNA, the CDR3 is TGTGCCAGCTCACCACCCACTGCGAGGGAGCAGTTCTTC. This codes for CASSPPTAREQFF.

CDR3 in DNA: TGTGCCCATGACAGGGGCCACGAGCAGTACTTC. This codes for CAHDRGHEQYF. The rearrangement uses TRBV30 and TRBJ2-7; 8 bases line up with TRBD1. CDR1 GTSNPN and CDR2 SVGIG come from the germline V gene (reference sequence). V lost 8 bases and J lost 5; bases outside the gene matches: 5. The CDR3 extends over 11 amino acids.

This chain connects TRBV5-4 to TRBJ2-1, with a possible D match to TRBD1 (6 bases). There are 16 residues in the CDR3. Germline V lookup: CDR1 SGHNT, CDR2 YYREEE (reference sequence). V was pared by 6 bases and J by 0 bases, with 16 bases between. CDR3 sequence reads: CASIPQGSLSYNEQFF. The CDR3 DNA reads TGTGCCAGCATTCCACAGGGATCTCTCTCCTACAATGAGCAGTTCTTC.

The genes are TRBV5-1 and TRBJ2-7; 12 bases are a match to TRBD2. The CDR3 runs to 15 residues. CDR1 SGHRS and CDR2 YFSETQ come from the germline V gene. V was clipped by 8 bases and J by 2 bases; unmatched bases: 8. The CDR3 is CASTTSGSPPYEQYF. CDR3 DNA: TGCGCCAGTACGACTAGCGGGAGCCCCCCCTACGAGCAGTACTTC.

J is TRBJ2-4 and V is TRBV19, with D maybe TRBD1 (6 bases). The V and J ends lost 7 bases and 0 bases respectively, with 16 bases between them. This CDR3 is 16 amino acids long. From germline, CDR1 is LNHDA and CDR2 SQIVND (reference sequence). Here the CDR3 DNA reads TGTGCCAGTAACCTTAGGGGGAATCTAGCCAAAAACATTCAGTACTTC. Translated: CASNLRGNLAKNIQYF.

CDR3 nucleotides: TGTGCCTGGAGTGTATGGGGGCGCAATCAGCCCCAGCATTTT. It translates to CAWSVWGRNQPQHF. The chain combines TRBV30 with TRBJ1-5; the D gene is possibly TRBD1 (6 bases). Germline V gene lookup returns CDR1 GTSNPN and CDR2 SVGIG (reference sequence). The CDR3 consists of 14 residues. The V end was cut by 0 bases, the J end by 2 bases, with 8 bases between.

The rearrangement joins TRBV7-2 to TRBJ1-3, with 7 bases aligning to TRBD1. V lost 6 bases, J lost 0 bases, and 11 bases stayed unmatched. Germline V gene sequence: CDR1 SGHTA, CDR2 FQGNSA. CDR3 length equals 17 residues. CDR3 bases: TGTGCCAGCAGGGGACCGGGACAGAGGAGCTCTGGAAACACCATATATTTT. Its translation is CASRGPGQRSSGNTIYF.

The chain couples TRBV7-8 to TRBJ2-6; the D is unclear. The germline CDR1 and CDR2 sequences are SGHVS and FQNEAQ. The CDR3 is 15 amino acids. V was trimmed by 1 base and J by 0 bases, leaving 4 bases between them. This CDR3 reads CASSLVHSGANVLTF. The DNA of the CDR3 is TGTGCCAGCAGCTTAGTTCACTCTGGGGCCAACGTCCTGACTTTC. The variable domain in full, completed from reference TRBV7-8 and TRBJ2-6, reads GAGVSQSPRYKVAKRGQDVALRCDPISGHVSLFWYQQALGQGPEFLTYFQNEAQLDKSGLPSDRFFAERPEGSVSTLKIQRTQQEDSAVYLCASSLVHSGANVLTFGAGSRLTVL.